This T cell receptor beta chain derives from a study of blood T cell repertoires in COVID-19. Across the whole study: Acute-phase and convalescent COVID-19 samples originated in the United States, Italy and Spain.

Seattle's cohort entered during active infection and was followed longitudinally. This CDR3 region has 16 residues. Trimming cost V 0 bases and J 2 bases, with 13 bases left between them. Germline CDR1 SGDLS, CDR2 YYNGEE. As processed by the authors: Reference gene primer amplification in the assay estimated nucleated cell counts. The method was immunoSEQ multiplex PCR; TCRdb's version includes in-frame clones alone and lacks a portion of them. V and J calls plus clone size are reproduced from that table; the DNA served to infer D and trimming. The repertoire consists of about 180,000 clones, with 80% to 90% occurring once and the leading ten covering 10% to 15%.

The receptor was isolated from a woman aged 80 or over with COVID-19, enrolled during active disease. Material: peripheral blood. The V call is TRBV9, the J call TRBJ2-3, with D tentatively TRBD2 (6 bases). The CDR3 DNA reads TGTGCCAGCAGCGTAGGTTCGGGGACTTCCACAGATACGCAGTATTTT. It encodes CASSVGSGTSTDTQYF.